The next 19 T cell receptor beta chains were all read from a single sample in a study of blood T cells in healthy people across ages. Using a J-beta primer mix together with a sample-barcoded 5' primer, a second PCR was run for roughly 6 to 11 cycles. TCRdb re-derived calls from the 5' RACE reads in MiXCR, one entry per CDR3 protein. The sample carries 850,000 to 1,000,000 distinct CDR3 sequences, about 48% recorded once. Material for sequencing was blood. All receptors come from a man aged 25 to 45 in good health.

Here the CDR3 reads CSVGQGAVETQYF. CDR3 nucleotide sequence: TGCAGCGTGGGACAGGGGGCCGTAGAGACCCAGTACTTC. The rearrangement uses TRBV29-1 and TRBJ2-5; 12 bases map to TRBD1. In germline, CDR1 is SQVTM, CDR2 ANQGSEA. V was pared by 6 bases and J by 4 bases, with 3 bases of the junction left unmatched. This CDR3 comprises 13 residues.

This clonotype came up a few times. The rearrangement links TRBV27 to TRBJ2-1; 11 bases are a match to TRBD2. The trim removed 1 base at V and 8 bases at J, leaving 7 bases unmatched. The CDR3 is 16 residues long. Germline V gene lookup returns CDR1 MNHEY and CDR2 SMNVEV (reference sequence). The CDR3 region has the DNA TGTGCCAGCAGTTTATGGGGTAGCGGGGGGGGCGATGAGCAGTTCTTC. As protein: CASSLWGSGGGDEQFF.

The chain employs TRBV3-1 and TRBJ2-5; tentative D call: TRBD1 (6 bases). The J call is doubtful: the DNA matches TRBJ2-1 better. In germline, CDR1 is LGHDT, CDR2 YNNKEL (reference sequence). CDR3 size: 14 residues. The CDR3 spells CASSETGYQETQFF. The CDR3 DNA reads TGTGCCAGCAGCGAAACAGGGTACCAAGAGACCCAGTTCTTC.

This clonotype came up a few times. V usage is TRBV28 and J usage is TRBJ2-7, with 8 positions matching TRBD1. CDR3 length: 13 amino acids. Losses at the gene ends were 10 bases for V and 4 bases for J; bases not matched to a gene: 9. The germline V gene has CDR1 MDHEN and CDR2 SYDVKM. In nucleotides, the CDR3 is TGTGCCACCTCCCCAGGGGGCCTATACGAGCAGTACTTC. Protein sequence: CATSPGGLYEQYF.

This clonotype was counted many times. This chain connects TRBV28 to TRBJ1-2, with D unclear. The ends were cut back, 5 bases at V and 4 bases at J, with 17 bases in the middle. This CDR3 spans 15 amino acids. Germline-derived CDR1 and CDR2 are MDHEN and SYDVKM. The CDR3 DNA sequence: TGTGCCAGCAGTCCATCGGCCCCGGAGAGCTATGGCTACACCTTC. Translated, it gives CASSPSAPESYGYTF.

The rearrangement uses TRBV5-1 and TRBJ2-1; D is perhaps TRBD2 (6 bases). The CDR3 length is 14 residues. The V gene's germline CDR1 is SGHRS and CDR2 YFSETQ. V was trimmed by 6 bases and J by 11 bases, leaving 21 bases between them. This CDR3 reads CASTRLPGEAKQFF. In DNA form, the CDR3 reads TGCGCCAGCACAAGGCTCCCGGGGGAGGCTAAGCAGTTCTTC. Supplemented by reference TRBV5-1 and TRBJ2-1, the full variable domain reads KAGVTQTPRYLIKTRGQQVTLSCSPISGHRSVSWYQQTPGQGLQFLFEYFSETQRNKGNFPGRFSGRQFSNSRSEMNVSTLELGDSALYLCASTRLPGEAKQFFGPGTRLTVL.

This chain connects TRBV3-1 to TRBJ1-5; the match to TRBD1 covers 7 bases. With V trimmed by 1 base and J by 0 bases, 3 bases remained unmatched. The germline V gene encodes CDR1 LGHDT and CDR2 YNNKEL (reference sequence). The CDR3 covers 16 residues. CDR3 DNA sequence: TGTGCCAGCAGCCAAGCACAGGGGAATAGCAATCAGCCCCAGCATTTT. Translation: CASSQAQGNSNQPQHF.

The chain uses TRBV5-5 and TRBJ1-2; TRBD1 aligns across 7 bases. CDR3 length: 13 amino acids. The germline gives CDR1 SGHKS, CDR2 YYEKEE (reference sequence). Losses at the gene ends were 4 bases for V and 6 bases for J; bases not matched to a gene: 6. CDR3 sequence (DNA): TGTGCCAGCAGCCAGCAGGGGGTGGATGGCTACACCTTC. Amino acids: CASSQQGVDGYTF.

The chain employs TRBV5-6 and TRBJ2-5; tentatively, D is TRBD1 (6 bases). Trimming cost V 0 bases and J 2 bases, with 11 bases left between them. The CDR3 length is 15 residues. In germline, CDR1 is SGHDT, CDR2 YYEEEE. This CDR3 reads CASSLDTGLQETQYF. CDR3 DNA: TGTGCCAGCAGCTTGGATACAGGGCTACAAGAGACCCAGTACTTC.

A remark on this clonotype: This may be a read error, as it is one base from a much larger clone. The J gene is TRBJ2-5, the V gene TRBV6-6, with 8 bases that match TRBD1. The CDR3 has 15 residues. The germline CDR1 and CDR2 sequences are MNHNY and SVGAGI (reference sequence). CDR3 DNA: TGTGCCGGCAGTTACCCAGGGACAGGCCAAGAGACCCAGTACTTC. It yields the protein CAGSYPGTGQETQYF.

This clonotype was counted only a few times. This chain links TRBV20-1 with TRBJ1-5; D not resolved. Germline V CDR1 and CDR2: DFQATT, SNEGSKA (reference sequence). The CDR3 loop spans 13 amino acids. V lost 3 bases to trimming and J lost 4 bases, with 10 bases between them. The CDR3 loop is CSARKLSNQPQHF. Written as DNA, the CDR3 is TGCAGTGCTAGGAAGCTGAGTAATCAGCCCCAGCATTTT.

This chain uses TRBV6-2 or TRBV6-3 with TRBJ2-5; 7 bases line up with TRBD1. V was pared by 5 bases and J by 11 bases, with 17 bases of the junction left unmatched. This CDR3 spans 15 amino acids. Germline assignment: CDR1 MNHEY and CDR2 SVGEGT. The chain's CDR3 is CASSTPGQRFNEQYF. For the CDR3, the DNA is TGTGCCAGCAGTACCCCGGGACAGAGGTTCAATGAGCAGTACTTC.

In this sample, this clonotype turned up a few times. The chain links TRBV10-3 to TRBJ2-7; maybe TRBD1 (5 bases). V was clipped by 0 bases and J by 6 bases, with 6 bases between them. CDR3 length equals 12 residues. Germline assignment: CDR1 ENHRY and CDR2 SYGVKD. The CDR3 loop is CAISESTAEQYF. CDR3 DNA: TGTGCCATCAGTGAGTCGACAGCCGAGCAGTACTTC.

CDR3 DNA sequence: TGCAGTGCTAGACCGGGACAGGGTCCGGGGTCTGCTTTCTTT. Protein sequence: CSARPGQGPGSAFF. The J gene is TRBJ1-1, the V gene TRBV20-1; TRBD1 matches 9 bases. Germline CDR1 and CDR2: DFQATT and SNEGSKA (reference sequence). V was clipped by 2 bases and J by 11 bases; unmatched bases: 12. The CDR3 totals 14 residues.

This clonotype occurred a few times. The J gene is TRBJ1-1, the V gene TRBV6-6; the D is unclear. Germline V gene lookup returns CDR1 MNHNY and CDR2 SVGAGI (reference sequence). The CDR3 is 13 residues long. V gave up 6 bases and J gave up 0 bases, with 8 bases separating them. The CDR3 here is CASRTKMNTEAFF. DNA of the CDR3: TGTGCCAGCAGGACCAAGATGAACACTGAAGCTTTCTTT.

The genes are TRBV10-3 and TRBJ2-4; TRBD2 agrees at 8 bases. The end of the DNA fits TRBJ2-5 better, so the J call may be wrong. This CDR3 has 13 amino acids. Germline V gene lookup returns CDR1 ENHRY and CDR2 SYGVKD. The CDR3 coding sequence is TGTGCCACCTCTGGCGGGGGGCAAGAGACCCAGTACTTC. Translated, it gives CATSGGGQETQYF.

This clonotype was seen a few times. The genes are TRBV5-1 and TRBJ2-1; tentatively, D is TRBD1 (6 bases). The length of the CDR3 is 15 residues. Germline loops: CDR1 SGHRS, CDR2 YFSETQ. V was cut by 6 bases and J by 6 bases, with 19 bases left in between. The CDR3, as DNA: TGCGCCAGCAAGCGCTCCGACCCAGGGGCCAATGAGCAGTTCTTC. Translated, it gives CASKRSDPGANEQFF.

The chain uses TRBV28 and TRBJ2-1; the D gene could be TRBD1 or TRBD2 (5 bases each). The V gene lost 5 bases and the J gene lost 1 base, with 12 bases spanning the gap. The CDR3 consists of 15 residues. CDR1 and CDR2 (germline): MDHEN, SYDVKM. CDR3 amino acids: CASSEPGQSYNEQFF. The CDR3 DNA follows: TGTGCCAGCAGTGAGCCGGGGCAGTCCTACAATGAGCAGTTCTTC.

In regard to this clonotype: The CDR3 does not end in the conserved phenylalanine or tryptophan, so this is likely a read error. The chain recombines TRBV5-6 with TRBJ1-6; D gene uncertain. The CDR3 is 16 residues long. V shed 2 bases and J shed 4 bases, with 13 bases lying between them. Germline V CDR1 and CDR2: SGHDT, YYEEEE. The CDR3 coding sequence is TGTGCCAGCAGCTTCCAACAGAAGTATTATAATTCACCCCTCCACATT. Its protein is CASSFQQKYYNSPLHI.